Each of the 31 T cell receptor beta chains below was sequenced from the same sample in a study of breast tumors, draining lymph nodes, adjacent tissues. Samples came from axillary lymph nodes draining the breast cancer. TCRdb analysed the multiplex PCR reads with MiXCR anew, one entry per CDR3 protein. Seen here are some 130,000 distinct CDR3 sequences, less than 20% observed once, and the top ten hold roughly 3.5%. The material sequenced was axillary lymph node tissue. Every receptor here comes from a female donor with breast cancer. Some clones in this sample may be carry-over from other donors' samples.

Comments on this clonotype: A much larger clone lies a single base off, so this may be a read error. This chain links TRBV19 with TRBJ2-1; 9 bases line up with TRBD1. V lost 8 bases to trimming and J lost 6 bases; unmatched junction nucleotides: 11. The germline V gene has CDR1 LNHDA and CDR2 SQIVND (reference sequence). This CDR3 is built from 15 residues. The CDR3 reads CASVQTGGFCNEQFF. The CDR3 nucleotides are TGTGCCAGTGTGCAGACAGGGGGGTTCTGCAATGAGCAGTTCTTC.

This chain links TRBV19 with TRBJ1-1; D is possibly TRBD1 (6 bases). The CDR3 runs 14 residues. The germline V gene has CDR1 LNHDA and CDR2 SQIVND (reference sequence). Trimming took off 5 bases at V and 3 bases at J, with 13 bases between the two ends. As DNA, the CDR3 is TGTGCCAGTAGTTTCCTAGGGGGATACACTGAAGCTTTCTTT. It codes for CASSFLGGYTEAFF.

This clonotype was counted once. This chain joins TRBV2 and TRBJ1-5; D remains ambiguous. The CDR3 loop spans 14 amino acids. CDR1 is SNHLY and CDR2 is FYNNEI in the germline V gene. Trimming cost V 4 bases and J 2 bases, with 9 bases left between them. The CDR3 sequence is CASSGQYCNQPQHF. The CDR3 nucleotides read TGTGCCAGCAGTGGGCAGTATTGCAATCAGCCCCAGCATTTT.

The table lists this clonotype with many counts. The chain employs TRBV7-9 and TRBJ2-1; 16 nucleotides align to TRBD2. From germline, CDR1 is SEHNR and CDR2 FQNEAQ (reference sequence). The CDR3 runs to 20 residues. After removal of 4 bases from V and 3 bases from J, the junction contained 12 bases not matched to a gene. DNA for the CDR3: TGTGCCAGCAGCTCAACGAGCGGGACTAGCGGGAGGGCCGTCTACAATGAGCAGTTCTTC. Amino acid sequence: CASSSTSGTSGRAVYNEQFF.

Ten or more counts support this clonotype. This rearrangement joins TRBV6-5 to TRBJ2-7, with D possibly TRBD2 on 5 matching bases. In germline, CDR1 is MNHEY, CDR2 SVGAGI. CDR3 length: 15 amino acids. V shed 0 bases and J shed 0 bases, with 9 bases lying between them. CDR3 sequence (DNA): TGTGCCAGCAGTTACTCGGAGGCTTACTCCTACGAGCAGTACTTC. It encodes CASSYSEAYSYEQYF.

The rearrangement uses TRBV9 and TRBJ2-2; TRBD1 is a possible D gene (6 bases). The CDR3 contains 13 residues. The V and J ends lost 5 bases and 1 base respectively, with 6 bases between them. The germline CDR1 and CDR2 sequences are SGDLS and YYNGEE. CDR3 amino acids: CASRDRNTGELFF. The CDR3, as DNA: TGTGCCAGCAGGGACAGGAACACCGGGGAGCTGTTTTTT. Variable domain in full (rest from reference TRBV9 and TRBJ2-2): DSGVTQTPKHLITATGQRVTLRCSPRSGDLSVYWYQQSLDQGLQFLIQYYNGEERAKGNILERFSAQQFPDLHSELNLSSLELGDSALYFCASRDRNTGELFFGEGSRLTVL.

Ten or more counts support this clonotype. The chain has TRBV6-6 and TRBJ1-4, with TRBD1 matching 7 bases. The CDR3 is 15 residues long. Unmatched junction bases numbered 11, after V lost 5 bases and J lost 8 bases. CDR1 is MNHNY and CDR2 is SVGAGI in the germline V gene (reference sequence). This CDR3 is CASSSPDREEEKLFF. The CDR3 DNA follows: TGTGCCAGCAGTAGCCCAGACAGGGAGGAGGAAAAACTGTTTTTT.

This clonotype was detected many times. The chain is built from TRBV7-9 and TRBJ2-5, with 8 nucleotides matching TRBD1. CDR1 is SEHNR, CDR2 FQNEAQ, per germline (reference sequence). Unmatched junction bases numbered 13, after V lost 5 bases and J lost 5 bases. CDR3 size: 16 residues. The CDR3 DNA sequence: TGTGCCAGCAGCAGCACTGGACAGGGCGGGTTCGAGACCCAGTACTTC. Protein sequence: CASSSTGQGGFETQYF.

This clonotype was seen repeatedly, ten times or more. This chain uses TRBV20-1 with TRBJ2-2; TRBD2 might be the D (6 bases). The germline V and J ends were trimmed by 1 base and 6 bases, with 15 bases remaining between them. Germline V gives CDR1 DFQATT, CDR2 SNEGSKA (reference sequence). This CDR3 comprises 15 residues. The CDR3 reads CSARGAAGTAGELFF. The DNA of the CDR3 is TGCAGTGCTAGAGGGGCGGCGGGAACAGCCGGGGAGCTGTTTTTT.

This clonotype was seen ten or more times. This chain connects TRBV10-3 to TRBJ2-7; D might be TRBD1 (6 bases). Germline V gives CDR1 ENHRY, CDR2 SYGVKD. The CDR3 has 12 residues. V shed 4 bases and J shed 5 bases, with 9 bases lying between them. The CDR3 DNA reads as TGTGCCATCAGTGTACAGGGAGACGAGCAGTACTTC. Encoded protein: CAISVQGDEQYF.

The rearrangement uses TRBV5-1 and TRBJ2-1; no clear D gene. The germline V gene has CDR1 SGHRS and CDR2 YFSETQ. This CDR3 has 15 amino acids. The ends were cut back, 1 base at V and 9 bases at J, with 17 bases in the middle. The CDR3 here is CASSLTVMGHGEQFF. The CDR3 bases are TGCGCCAGCAGCTTGACGGTGATGGGCCACGGTGAGCAGTTCTTC.

This clonotype was seen at least ten times. CDR3: CASSLPGEQPQHF. The CDR3 DNA is TGTGCCAGCAGCCTGCCGGGGGAGCAGCCCCAGCATTTT. J is TRBJ1-5 and V is TRBV5-6; possible D gene TRBD1, 5 bases. V shed 4 bases and J shed 7 bases, with 12 bases lying between them. The CDR3 runs 13 residues. The V gene's germline CDR1 is SGHDT and CDR2 YYEEEE.

This clonotype was seen repeatedly, ten times or more. This sequence joins TRBV11-3 and TRBJ2-3; TRBD1 agrees at 9 bases. The CDR3 is made up of 14 amino acids. J lost 6 bases, V lost 5 bases, and 6 bases had no gene match. CDR1 and CDR2 from the germline V gene are SGHNT and YENEEA. The CDR3 nucleotides read TGTGCCAGCAGCCGTACAGGGGGCGCGGATACGCAGTATTTT. It encodes CASSRTGGADTQYF. Full variable domain (remainder filled in from reference TRBV11-3 and TRBJ2-3): EAGVVQSPRYKIIEKKQPVAFWCNPISGHNTLYWYLQNLGQGPELLIRYENEEAVDDSQLPKDRFSAERLKGVDSTLKIQPAELGDSAVYLCASSRTGGADTQYFGPGTRLTVL.

This clonotype was detected many times. The chain links TRBV20-1 to TRBJ2-7; a possible D gene is TRBD2 (5 bases). Germline V gives CDR1 DFQATT, CDR2 SNEGSKA (reference sequence). The V and J ends lost 3 bases and 3 bases respectively, with 6 bases between them. This CDR3 comprises 11 residues. Here the CDR3 DNA reads TGCAGTGCTAGTCGGGGCTACGAGCAGTACTTC. This translates into CSASRGYEQYF.

This clonotype was counted many times. This rearrangement joins TRBV7-8 to TRBJ1-2; 9 bases align to TRBD1. The CDR3 is made up of 16 amino acids. Trimming took 8 bases from V and 5 from J; bases not matched to a gene: 15. Germline CDR1 and CDR2: SGHVS and FQNEAQ. CDR3 region: CASGVLGSGQGYGYTF. As DNA, the CDR3 is TGTGCCAGCGGCGTTTTAGGGTCGGGACAGGGATATGGCTACACCTTC.

This clonotype was counted ten times or more. The chain employs TRBV24-1 and TRBJ2-1; the D gene is possibly TRBD2 (7 bases). The CDR3 sequence is 15 residues long. Trimming took 5 bases from V and 9 from J, leaving 19 bases between them. CDR1 and CDR2 from the germline V gene are KGHDR and SFDVKD. The CDR3 loop reads CATSGTRRGLGEQFF. The CDR3 nucleotides are TGTGCCACCAGTGGGACTAGGCGGGGGCTTGGTGAGCAGTTCTTC.

This clonotype was picked up many times. The rearrangement joins TRBV19 to TRBJ1-5; D gene uncertain. V was trimmed by 3 bases and J by 2 bases, leaving 8 bases between them. CDR3 length equals 14 residues. The germline V gene has CDR1 LNHDA and CDR2 SQIVND (reference sequence). CDR3 bases: TGTGCCAGTAGTATTATGAGGGGCAATCAGCCCCAGCATTTT. The encoded protein is CASSIMRGNQPQHF.

The chain has TRBV3-1 and TRBJ2-3, with D unclear. This CDR3 contains 14 residues. V was cut by 4 bases and J by 0 bases, with 8 bases left in between. CDR1 and CDR2 from the germline V gene are LGHDT and YNNKEL (reference sequence). CDR3 bases: TGTGCCAGCAGCCCCAGAAGTAGCACAGATACGCAGTATTTT. It is translated as CASSPRSSTDTQYF.

Here the CDR3 reads CSAFPDREALVAFF. For the CDR3, the DNA is TGCAGTGCTTTCCCGGACAGGGAGGCCTTGGTAGCTTTCTTT. The chain uses TRBV20-1 and TRBJ1-1; 8 nucleotides align to TRBD1. Germline CDR1 and CDR2: DFQATT and SNEGSKA (reference sequence). This CDR3 comprises 14 residues. V shed 5 bases, J shed 10 bases, and the junction held 15 bases outside the gene matches.

Note on this clonotype: At one boundary the junction diverges from the germline segment, which might be a read error. This chain uses TRBV5-4 with TRBJ2-1; D not resolved. The germline V gene has CDR1 SGHNT and CDR2 YYREEE (reference sequence). The CDR3 consists of 13 residues. Here the CDR3 DNA reads TGTGCCAGCAGGATGACAATTTCCAATGAGCAGTCCTTC. Protein: CASRMTISNEQSF. Together with reference TRBV5-4 and TRBJ2-1, the CDR3 gives the full variable domain: ETGVTQSPTHLIKTRGQQVTLRCSSQSGHNTVSWYQQALGQGPQFIFQYYREEENGRGNFPPRFSGLQFPNYSSELNVNALELDDSALYLCASRMTISNEQSFGPGTRLTVL.

This clonotype was found many times. The chain is built from TRBV6-6 and TRBJ2-1, with D perhaps TRBD1 (6 bases). The V end lost 8 bases, the J end lost 0 bases, and 17 bases lay between the germline ends. The CDR3 covers 16 residues. CDR1 and CDR2 from the germline V gene are MNHNY and SVGAGI (reference sequence). The CDR3 reads CASLGTGHHSYNEQFF. DNA of the CDR3: TGTGCCAGCCTTGGGACGGGACACCACTCCTACAATGAGCAGTTCTTC.

This clonotype was recorded at least ten times. This chain connects TRBV10-3 to TRBJ1-3; possible D gene TRBD1, 5 bases. The CDR3 is 15 residues long. Germline CDR1 is ENHRY and CDR2 is SYGVKD. V lost 3 bases and J 0 bases, leaving 9 bases between the germline ends. The chain's CDR3 is CAISDGTLSGNTIYF. In DNA form, the CDR3 reads TGTGCCATCAGTGATGGGACCCTCTCTGGAAACACCATATATTTT.

This chain joins TRBV5-1 and TRBJ1-2, with 7 bases identical to TRBD1. The CDR3 has 15 residues. Germline assignment: CDR1 SGHRS and CDR2 YFSETQ. J lost 1 base, V lost 5 bases, and 8 bases had no gene match. Here the CDR3 DNA reads TGCGCCAGCAGGACAGACAGGGTCCGTAACTATGGCTACACCTTC. It encodes CASRTDRVRNYGYTF.

Many counts were recorded for this clonotype. The chain couples TRBV5-1 to TRBJ2-1, with TRBD1 matching over 9 bases. The germline CDR1 and CDR2 sequences are SGHRS and YFSETQ. The CDR3 spans 14 residues. V lost 9 bases to trimming and J lost 4 bases; unmatched junction nucleotides: 8. CDR3 residues: CANWEQGAYNEQFF. The CDR3 DNA sequence: TGCGCCAACTGGGAACAGGGGGCTTACAATGAGCAGTTCTTC.

Of note for this clonotype: Being one base from a much bigger clone, this may be a read error. V gene TRBV18 combines with J gene TRBJ1-2, with D hard to call. The CDR3 sequence is 12 residues long. V shed 0 bases and J shed 7 bases, with 6 bases lying between them. CDR1 and CDR2 from the germline V gene are KGHSH and LQKENI. CDR3 sequence: CASSPPTCGYTF. The CDR3 DNA is TGTGCCAGCTCACCACCGACCTGTGGCTACACCTTC.

This clonotype was seen at least ten times. This chain joins TRBV10-3 and TRBJ2-5; D is undetermined. The CDR3 runs to 13 residues. Per germline, CDR1 ENHRY and CDR2 SYGVKD. V dropped 2 bases and J dropped 2 bases, with 6 bases sitting between them. The CDR3 spells CAISELGQETQYF. CDR3 bases: TGTGCCATCAGTGAGCTGGGGCAAGAGACCCAGTACTTC.

Comment on this clonotype: A much larger clonotype is one base distant, so this may be a read error. The chain combines TRBV19 with TRBJ2-1, with 7 bases fitting TRBD2. The CDR3 is 12 residues long. Trimming at V came to 6 bases and at J to 6 bases, leaving 2 bases not matched to a gene. CDR1 is LNHDA and CDR2 is SQIVND in the germline V gene (reference sequence). The CDR3 coding sequence is TGTGCCAGTAGCACTAGCGTCAATGAGCAGTTCTTC. Its protein is CASSTSVNEQFF. The full variable domain, rest sourced from reference TRBV19 and TRBJ2-1, is DGGITQSPKYLFRKEGQNVTLSCEQNLNHDAMYWYRQDPGQGLRLIYYSQIVNDFQKGDIAEGYSVSREKKESFPLTVTSAQKNPTAFYLCASSTSVNEQFFGPGTRLTVL.

This clonotype has ten or more counts. The chain employs TRBV2 and TRBJ2-1, with TRBD1 matching 11 bases. Per the germline V gene, CDR1 is SNHLY and CDR2 is FYNNEI. V was pared by 5 bases and J by 1 base, with 4 bases of the junction left unmatched. This CDR3 comprises 16 residues. The CDR3 DNA sequence: TGTGCCAGCAGTCCGGACAGGGGGCCTTCCTACAATGAGCAGTTCTTC. This codes for CASSPDRGPSYNEQFF.

This clonotype was counted at least ten times. The gene calls are TRBV6-5 and TRBJ2-7, with D maybe TRBD1 (6 bases). With 4 bases removed from V and 6 bases from J, the gap between germline ends came to 16 bases. The CDR3 extends over 14 amino acids. The germline V gene has CDR1 MNHEY and CDR2 SVGAGI. CDR3: CASSFREGVSEQYF. The CDR3 bases are TGTGCCAGCAGTTTCCGCGAGGGGGTGTCCGAGCAGTACTTC.

In its sample, this clonotype was seen many times. CDR3 nucleotide sequence: TGTGCCAGCAGCCACGCTATAGCTAGCGGGGCCTACAATGAGCAGTTCTTC. Translated: CASSHAIASGAYNEQFF. V and J are TRBV3-1 and TRBJ2-1; 9 bases fit TRBD2. Trimming at V came to 3 bases and at J to 2 bases, leaving 8 bases not matched to a gene. This CDR3 contains 17 residues. Germline V gene lookup returns CDR1 LGHDT and CDR2 YNNKEL (reference sequence).

About this clonotype: This may stem from a read error, because a much larger clone lies one nucleotide away. The V gene is TRBV9, the J gene TRBJ2-1, with D perhaps matching TRBD2 (6 bases). Germline CDR1 is SGDLS and CDR2 is YYNGEE. This CDR3 has 16 amino acids. In DNA form, the CDR3 reads TGTGCCAGCAGTGAAGCATTAGCGGCGCTAAACGGTGAGCAGTCCTTC. Protein: CASSEALAALNGEQSF.